Listed below are T cell receptor beta chains from one sample, sequenced in a study of T cells in tuberculosis. The table came from immunoSEQ multiplex PCR; TCRdb's copy has only in-frame clones and leaves some out. The repertoire has around 43,000 clones, 95% of them found once; the top ten carry roughly 3.5%. The specimen was PBMCs. Receptors were obtained from a donor aged 10-29 years with latent tuberculosis or without tuberculosis infection. Each CDR3 is given with its conserved first and last residue. The D gene is left open where the match is weak. Expanded clones get a size class; other rows say once, few or many, or leave the size out.

v_gene,abundance,j_gene,d_gene,CDR3nt,CDR3aa
TRBV6-1,-,TRBJ2-5,TRBD1,TGTGCCACCTGGACAGGGGTGTTGACCCAGTACTTC,CATWTGVLTQYF
TRBV4-3,-,TRBJ1-2,-,TGCGCCAGCAGCCAAGAAATCAGACCTGGAGGCTATGGCTACACCTTC,CASSQEIRPGGYGYTF
TRBV19,once,TRBJ2-1,TRBD2,TGTGCCAGTAGTCAGACTAGCGGGGGCTACAATGAGCAGTTCTTC,CASSQTSGGYNEQFF
TRBV30,-,TRBJ1-3,-,TGTGCCTGGAGTGTACTCTTACGAGGGAGGGCCTCTCTCTCTGGAAACACCATATATTTT,CAWSVLLRGRASLSGNTIYF
TRBV19,-,TRBJ1-5,-,TGTGCCAGTAGTACAGGGAGGACGAGCAATCAGCCCCAGCATTTT,CASSTGRTSNQPQHF
TRBV6-1,-,TRBJ2-7,TRBD1,TGTGCCAGCAGTGAAGAAAGGGGGCCCAGGGCAAGAGAGCAGTACTTC,CASSEERGPRAREQYF
TRBV28,-,TRBJ1-6,-,TGTGCCAGCAGTTTATGGAACAGGGAGAACTCACCCCTCCACTTT,CASSLWNRENSPLHF
TRBV7-9,-,TRBJ1-1,TRBD1,TGTGCCAGCAGCCTTGAGAGGACAGGGTCTGAAGCTTTCTTT,CASSLERTGSEAFF
TRBV11-2,-,TRBJ2-7,TRBD2,TGTGCCAGCAGCTCAATAGCGGGGACTACGTACGAGCAGTACTTC,CASSSIAGTTYEQYF
TRBV19,-,TRBJ1-3,-,TGTGCCAGTAGCCGGGAAGGTGGAAACACCATATATTTT,CASSREGGNTIYF
TRBV6-1,-,TRBJ1-2,-,TGTGCCAGCAGTGAACCCGAGGGAATTAATGGCTACACCTTC,CASSEPEGINGYTF
TRBV18,-,TRBJ1-6,-,TGTGCCAGCTCACCAGAAGGGGGAATTAATTCACCCCTCCACTTT,CASSPEGGINSPLHF
TRBV4-1,-,TRBJ2-5,TRBD2,TGCGCCAGCAGCCAAGTTGGGGGACTAGCGGGGATACAAGAGACCCAGTACTTC,CASSQVGGLAGIQETQYF
TRBV2,-,TRBJ1-3,-,TGTGCCAGCAGTGAAGAGCCTGGAAACACCATATATTTT,CASSEEPGNTIYF
TRBV5-6,-,TRBJ2-7,TRBD1,TGTGCCAGCAGCCCTGGGACAGGAGTTTTCTACGAGCAGTACTTC,CASSPGTGVFYEQYF
TRBV4-1,once,TRBJ1-2,TRBD1,TGCGCCAGCAGCCAAGATCTAGCAGGGGGCGCCCCGCGCGGCTACACCTTC,CASSQDLAGGAPRGYTF
TRBV6-1,-,TRBJ1-2,-,TGTGCCAGCAGTGAAGCCGACAGTCTAGTCTATGGCTACACCTTC,CASSEADSLVYGYTF
TRBV6-5,-,TRBJ2-6,-,TGTGCCAGCAGTTACTCAGGGAGCTCTGGGGCCAACGTCCTGACTTTC,CASSYSGSSGANVLTF
TRBV30,-,TRBJ1-2,TRBD1,TGTGCCTGGAGTTTCCCGGGACAGGGGGCTAACACCTTC,CAWSFPGQGANTF